The 16 T cell receptor beta chains presented below share a single source sample, sequenced in a study of blood T cell repertoires in COVID-19. The protocol was immunoSEQ multiplex PCR, while the TCRdb copy is restricted to in-frame clones and leaves out a portion. The table includes 25,000 to 30,000 clones, roughly nine tenths detected once. Sequencing input: peripheral blood. These receptors all stem from a man between 65 and 85 years old with active or convalescent COVID-19.

This chain uses TRBV3-1 (or the pseudogene TRBV3-2) with TRBJ2-1, with TRBD2 matching over 12 bases. The CDR3 extends over 19 amino acids. Germline loops: CDR1 LGHDT, CDR2 YNNKEL (reference sequence). Germline trimming cut 0 bases from V and 6 bases from J; bases unmatched to any gene: 12. The CDR3 nucleotides are TGTGCCAGCAGCCAAGATCTTGTGGCTAGCGGGAGGGGGTCCAATGAGCAGTTCTTC. It yields the protein CASSQDLVASGRGSNEQFF.

The CDR3 DNA reads TGCGCCAGCAGCGATAGGGGATCTGGGGCCAACGTCCTGACTTTC. Protein: CASSDRGSGANVLTF. V gene TRBV5-1 combines with J gene TRBJ2-6, with D perhaps matching TRBD1 (5 bases). CDR1 and CDR2 from the germline V gene are SGHRS and YFSETQ. V was clipped by 4 bases and J by 1 base, with 9 bases between them. The CDR3 runs to 15 residues. The variable domain in full, with the rest retrieved from reference TRBV5-1 and TRBJ2-6, is KAGVTQTPRYLIKTRGQQVTLSCSPISGHRSVSWYQQTPGQGLQFLFEYFSETQRNKGNFPGRFSGRQFSNSRSEMNVSTLELGDSALYLCASSDRGSGANVLTFGAGSRLTVL.

This rearrangement joins TRBV15 to TRBJ2-5; 7 bases are a match to TRBD2. Germline V lookup: CDR1 LNHNV, CDR2 YYDKDF (reference sequence). There are 15 residues in the CDR3. V lost 0 bases, J lost 5 bases, and 6 bases stayed unmatched. In DNA, the CDR3 is TGTGCCACCAGCAGAGATCTCGCGGGGGTCGAGACCCAGTACTTC. This translates into CATSRDLAGVETQYF.

This clone has more than one count but fewer than ten. J is TRBJ2-7 and V is TRBV2; a weak D match, TRBD2 (5 bases). CDR3 length: 14 residues. CDR1 and CDR2 from the germline V gene are SNHLY and FYNNEI. V was cut by 0 bases and J by 4 bases, with 10 bases left in between. The CDR3 DNA reads TGTGCCAGCAGTGAAGCTCCACTAGTTTACGAGCAGTACTTC. Translation: CASSEAPLVYEQYF.

The chain combines TRBV14 with TRBJ2-5, with D possibly TRBD1 on 5 matching bases. From germline, CDR1 is SGHDN and CDR2 FVKESK. V dropped 4 bases and J dropped 5 bases, with 14 bases sitting between them. CDR3 length: 14 amino acids. The DNA of the CDR3 is TGTGCCAGCAGCCCCATCTCAGGGTTGGAGACCCAGTACTTC. Amino acids: CASSPISGLETQYF.

V is TRBV6-5 and J is TRBJ2-3, with 12 positions matching TRBD2. Trimming removed 5 bases from V and 14 bases from J; junction bases left unmatched: 14. Germline-derived CDR1 and CDR2 are MNHEY and SVGAGI. This CDR3 is 15 amino acids long. CDR3 sequence: CASSTRTSGAPAPYF. CDR3 DNA: TGTGCCAGCAGTACAAGGACTAGCGGGGCCCCGGCCCCGTATTTT.

V gene TRBV12-5 combines with J gene TRBJ1-2; TRBD1 agrees at 9 bases. CDR3 length: 15 residues. The V gene end was trimmed by 4 bases and the J gene end by 3 bases; junction bases not matched to a gene: 6. Germline V gene sequence: CDR1 LGHNT, CDR2 FRNRAP. The chain's CDR3 is CASGYEQGAYYGYTF. The CDR3 region has the DNA TGTGCTAGTGGTTACGAACAGGGGGCGTACTATGGCTACACCTTC.

The V and J genes are TRBV30 and TRBJ2-4; no clear D. The V end lost 3 bases, the J end lost 7 bases, and 19 bases lay between the germline ends. Germline V gene lookup returns CDR1 GTSNPN and CDR2 SVGIG (reference sequence). This CDR3 contains 15 residues. The DNA of the CDR3 is TGTGCCTGGAGCGCCCAGCCCGTCCAAGCGAACATTCAGTACTTC. It translates to CAWSAQPVQANIQYF. Together with reference TRBV30 and TRBJ2-4, the CDR3 gives the full variable domain: SQTIHQWPATLVQPVGSPLSLECTVEGTSNPNLYWYRQAAGRGLQLLFYSVGIGQISSEVPQNLSASRPQDRQFILSSKKLLLSDSGFYLCAWSAQPVQANIQYFGAGTRLSVL.

This rearrangement joins TRBV12-5 to TRBJ2-3; TRBD2 matches at 12 bases. Trimming removed 3 bases from V and 14 bases from J; junction bases left unmatched: 18. The CDR3 spans 17 residues. In germline, CDR1 is LGHNT, CDR2 FRNRAP. CDR3 nucleotide sequence: TGTGCTAGTGGTTTTTCCTCTAGCGGGAGGGCTTTGGGCCCTTGGTATTTT. It is translated as CASGFSSSGRALGPWYF.

The genes are TRBV30 and TRBJ2-7; maybe TRBD2 (5 bases). Germline V gene data show CDR1 as GTSNPN and CDR2 as SVGIG (reference sequence). V lost 3 bases and J 5 bases, leaving 11 bases between the germline ends. The CDR3 extends over 12 amino acids. DNA for the CDR3: TGTGCCTGGAGAGGCTCGGGGAACGAGCAGTACTTC. Protein product: CAWRGSGNEQYF.

The chain is built from TRBV7-2 and TRBJ1-5; 9 bases fit TRBD1. This CDR3 comprises 15 residues. CDR1 and CDR2 (germline): SGHTA, FQGNSA. V was pared by 5 bases and J by 6 bases, with 8 bases of the junction left unmatched. The CDR3 DNA reads TGTGCCAGCAGCACTACAGGGGGCGTTGGTCAGCCCCAGCATTTT. It codes for CASSTTGGVGQPQHF.

This chain connects TRBV7-2 to TRBJ2-3; the D gene is possibly TRBD1 (5 bases). This CDR3 contains 14 residues. CDR1 and CDR2 (germline): SGHTA, FQGNSA. V lost 5 bases and J 2 bases, leaving 11 bases between the germline ends. CDR3 nucleotides: TGTGCCAGCAGCACGCGACAGACCACAGATACGCAGTATTTT. It is translated as CASSTRQTTDTQYF.

The sample holds one count of this clone. V is TRBV7-8 and J is TRBJ2-1; 7 bases match TRBD2. Losses at the gene ends were 1 base for V and 1 base for J; bases not matched to a gene: 7. Germline V gene data show CDR1 as SGHVS and CDR2 as FQNEAQ. The CDR3 loop spans 17 amino acids. This CDR3 reads CASSLDPSGTSYNEQFF. In DNA, the CDR3 is TGTGCCAGCAGCTTAGATCCTAGCGGCACATCCTACAATGAGCAGTTCTTC. Full variable domain (outside the CDR3, taken from reference TRBV7-8 and TRBJ2-1): GAGVSQSPRYKVAKRGQDVALRCDPISGHVSLFWYQQALGQGPEFLTYFQNEAQLDKSGLPSDRFFAERPEGSVSTLKIQRTQQEDSAVYLCASSLDPSGTSYNEQFFGPGTRLTVL.

V usage is TRBV18 and J usage is TRBJ1-5; 7 bases map to TRBD1. This CDR3 is 13 amino acids long. The J segment lost 5 bases and the V segment lost 3 bases, leaving 1 base of the junction unmatched. Germline assignment: CDR1 KGHSH and CDR2 LQKENI. The CDR3 loop reads CASSPDRDQPQHF. The CDR3 coding sequence is TGTGCCAGCTCACCCGACAGGGATCAGCCCCAGCATTTT.

This clone showed up just once. The genes are TRBV7-8 and TRBJ2-1; possibly TRBD2 for D (6 bases). Trimming cost V 5 bases and J 4 bases, with 15 bases left between them. The CDR3 consists of 15 residues. Germline values: CDR1 SGHVS, CDR2 FQNEAQ. CDR3 sequence: CASSRLGGNYNEQFF. The CDR3 DNA is TGTGCCAGCAGCCGCCTGGGCGGGAATTACAATGAGCAGTTCTTC.

The chain combines TRBV25-1 with TRBJ2-1, with D maybe TRBD1 (6 bases). Looked up from germline, CDR1 is MGHDK and CDR2 is SYGVNS. V was cut by 6 bases and J by 9 bases, with 9 bases left in between. The CDR3 is 11 amino acids. CDR3 bases: TGTGCCAGCAGCCGGACAGCTGAGCAGTTCTTC. This encodes CASSRTAEQFF.